The rows below give T cell receptor beta chains drawn from one sample of a study of PD-1 blockade in mismatch repair-deficient tumors. Libraries were prepared by immunoSEQ multiplex PCR; TCRdb keeps only in-frame clonotypes and omits some of them. This table has approximately 120,000 clones, approximately 90% appearing once. Sequenced material: peripheral blood, taken 44 weeks after starting pembrolizumab. These receptors were collected from an adult with mismatch repair-deficient cancer. Each CDR3 is given with its conserved first and last residue. Each record gives: D gene, V gene, J gene, clone size, CDR3 DNA, CDR3 protein. The D gene is left open where the match is weak. Clone size is not always given. Where it is, it says once, few, many or a class for expanded clones.

D: NA
V: TRBV19
J: TRBJ2-1
size: NA
DNA: TGTGCCAGTAGTATCGATGGAGCGGGCAATGAGCAGTTCTTC
CDR3: CASSIDGAGNEQFF

D: NA
V: TRBV11-2
J: TRBJ1-5
size: once
DNA: TGTGCCAGCAGCTTATTGGGACTTAGCAATCAGCCCCAGCATTTT
CDR3: CASSLLGLSNQPQHF

D: NA
V: TRBV4-1
J: TRBJ2-2
size: NA
DNA: TGCGCCAGCAGCCAACACCCGGGACGGACCCAAAACACCGGGGAGCTGTTTTTT
CDR3: CASSQHPGRTQNTGELFF

D: NA
V: TRBV28
J: TRBJ1-5
size: NA
DNA: TGTGCCAGCAGTCCACCCGGGCAGGGGCCCCAGCATTTT
CDR3: CASSPPGQGPQHF

D: TRBD1
V: TRBV4-1
J: TRBJ2-5
size: NA
DNA: TGCGCCAGCAGCCAAGGGACAGGGCAAGGGGAGACCCAGTACTTC
CDR3: CASSQGTGQGETQYF

D: NA
V: TRBV10-3
J: TRBJ1-1
size: NA
DNA: TGTGCCATCACCGGGGGGTATTTTACTGAAGCTTTCTTT
CDR3: CAITGGYFTEAFF

D: NA
V: TRBV6-6
J: TRBJ2-1
size: NA
DNA: TGTGCCAGCAGTTACTCCGGGGGTAACTACAATGAGCAGTTCTTC
CDR3: CASSYSGGNYNEQFF

D: NA
V: TRBV19
J: TRBJ2-7
size: NA
DNA: TGTGCCAGTAGTATAGGTCCGGGGGTCTACGAGCAGTACTTC
CDR3: CASSIGPGVYEQYF

D: TRBD1
V: TRBV6-5
J: TRBJ2-7
size: NA
DNA: TGTGCCAGCAGTTACTCGGGACAGACAGGCGAGCAGTACTTC
CDR3: CASSYSGQTGEQYF

D: NA
V: TRBV7-6
J: TRBJ2-2
size: NA
DNA: TGTGCCAGCAGCTTAGCCGCCAGGGTAAAGACCGGGGAGCTGTTTTTT
CDR3: CASSLAARVKTGELFF

D: NA
V: TRBV5-4
J: TRBJ2-3
size: NA
DNA: TGTGCCAGCAGCTTGGGTCGGGATTTCGATACGCAGTATTTT
CDR3: CASSLGRDFDTQYF

D: TRBD1
V: TRBV11-3
J: TRBJ2-7
size: once
DNA: TGTGCCAGCAGCTTAGTCGGGACAGGGGGCCACGAGCAGTACTTC
CDR3: CASSLVGTGGHEQYF

D: TRBD1
V: TRBV30
J: TRBJ2-7
size: NA
DNA: TGTGCCTGGAGTGGACAGGGTTTAAGGTCCTACGAGCAGTACTTC
CDR3: CAWSGQGLRSYEQYF

D: TRBD2
V: TRBV2
J: TRBJ2-7
size: once
DNA: TGTGCGAGCAGGGTCACGTTCCCGGGACTAGCGGGACTCTACGAGCAGTACTTC
CDR3: CASRVTFPGLAGLYEQYF

D: TRBD1
V: TRBV18
J: TRBJ1-1
size: NA
DNA: TGTGCCAGCTCACCACCTGGTTGGCAGGGGGTGATGAACACTGAAGCTTTCTTT
CDR3: CASSPPGWQGVMNTEAFF

D: TRBD1
V: TRBV15
J: TRBJ1-1
size: NA
DNA: TGTGCCACCAGCTACCGCCGGGACAGAGAAGCTTTCTTT
CDR3: CATSYRRDREAFF

D: NA
V: TRBV29-1
J: TRBJ2-2
size: NA
DNA: TGCAGCGTTGAAGTGGGGAGAGGGGAGCTGTTTTTT
CDR3: CSVEVGRGELFF

D: NA
V: TRBV7-9
J: TRBJ2-3
size: few
DNA: TGTGCCAGCAGGTCCCCGGGAGATACGCAGTATTTT
CDR3: CASRSPGDTQYF

D: NA
V: TRBV2
J: TRBJ2-3
size: NA
DNA: TGTGCCAGCAGTGGGGACGGATCTAGCACAGATACGCAGTATTTT
CDR3: CASSGDGSSTDTQYF

D: TRBD1
V: TRBV5-6
J: TRBJ1-3
size: NA
DNA: TGTGCCAGCAGCTCACGGGCCCGACAGGGCTTGAAATTTGGAAACACCATATATTTT
CDR3: CASSSRARQGLKFGNTIYF

D: TRBD2
V: TRBV2
J: TRBJ2-5
size: NA
DNA: TGTGCCAGCAGCTGGGTCGCGGGGGAACAAGAGACCCAGTACTTC
CDR3: CASSWVAGEQETQYF

D: NA
V: TRBV6-1
J: TRBJ2-5
size: NA
DNA: TGTGCCTCCGGGCGGCGACCAGGGGAGACCCAGTACTTC
CDR3: CASGRRPGETQYF

D: TRBD2
V: TRBV7-9
J: TRBJ2-1
size: NA
DNA: TGTGCCAGCAGCTTAGGGGGGACTAGCTTCAATGAGCAGTTCTTC
CDR3: CASSLGGTSFNEQFF

D: TRBD1
V: TRBV6-6
J: TRBJ1-1
size: NA
DNA: TGTGCCAGCAGTTACTCGGAGGGGGCTAGCACTGAAGCTTTCTTT
CDR3: CASSYSEGASTEAFF

D: NA
V: TRBV6-5
J: TRBJ2-5
size: NA
DNA: TGTGCCAGCAGTTACACGGGGGGCCGGGAGACCCAGTACTTC
CDR3: CASSYTGGRETQYF

D: NA
V: TRBV4-1
J: TRBJ2-3
size: NA
DNA: TGCGCCAGCAGCCAAACTCACCCCGTAGATACGCAGTATTTT
CDR3: CASSQTHPVDTQYF

D: TRBD1
V: TRBV28
J: TRBJ1-2
size: NA
DNA: TGTGCCAGCAGTTCACCCGGGACAGGGAATATCTATGGCTACACCTTC
CDR3: CASSSPGTGNIYGYTF

D: NA
V: TRBV6-1
J: TRBJ1-2
size: NA
DNA: TGTGCCAGCAGTGTTGAGTTTAACTATGGCTACACCTTC
CDR3: CASSVEFNYGYTF

D: NA
V: TRBV6-5
J: TRBJ1-1
size: NA
DNA: TGTGCCAGCAATTCTAGGGCGGAAAACACTGAAGCTTTCTTT
CDR3: CASNSRAENTEAFF

D: NA
V: TRBV29-1
J: TRBJ1-1
size: NA
DNA: TGCAGCGTTCTGGTATCGGACACTGAAGCTTTCTTT
CDR3: CSVLVSDTEAFF

D: NA
V: TRBV7-9
J: TRBJ2-5
size: NA
DNA: TGTGCCAGCAGCCCACCCCATGACAAGGAGACCCAGTACTTC
CDR3: CASSPPHDKETQYF

D: NA
V: TRBV6-4
J: TRBJ2-3
size: NA
DNA: TGTGCCAGCAGTGACTCGATTGGGGGCACAGATACGCAGTATTTT
CDR3: CASSDSIGGTDTQYF

D: TRBD2
V: TRBV7-2
J: TRBJ2-1
size: NA
DNA: TGTGCCAGCAGCAACAGACTAGCGGGAGTCTACAATGAGCAGTTCTTC
CDR3: CASSNRLAGVYNEQFF

D: NA
V: TRBV27
J: TRBJ1-2
size: NA
DNA: TGTGCCAGCAGCCCGCAGTCGTGGTATCGCTACACCTTC
CDR3: CASSPQSWYRYTF

D: NA
V: TRBV4-1
J: TRBJ2-1
size: NA
DNA: TGCGCCAGCAGTCAAAGGGTGGTTGGTAGCGGATACTACAATGAGCAGTTCTTC
CDR3: CASSQRVVGSGYYNEQFF

D: TRBD1
V: TRBV11-2
J: TRBJ1-3
size: NA
DNA: TGTGCCAGCAGCTCGAACAGGGGAGGTTACACCATATATTTT
CDR3: CASSSNRGGYTIYF

D: NA
V: TRBV9
J: TRBJ2-2
size: NA
DNA: TGTGCCAGCAGCAACCATCGGACAGTATCCACCGGGGAGCTGTTTTTT
CDR3: CASSNHRTVSTGELFF

D: TRBD1
V: TRBV28
J: TRBJ2-2
size: NA
DNA: TGTGCCAGCAGTTCAGAATCTGACAGGGACACCGGGGAGCTGTTTTTT
CDR3: CASSSESDRDTGELFF

D: TRBD2
V: TRBV29-1
J: TRBJ2-7
size: NA
DNA: TGCAGCGTTGTAGGGACTAGCGGGAGGAGGGGCTCCTACGAGCAGTACTTC
CDR3: CSVVGTSGRRGSYEQYF

D: TRBD2
V: TRBV11-2
J: TRBJ2-1
size: few
DNA: TGTGCCAGCAGCTTGGGTTCTAGCGGGAGGGCCCGGATTGAGCAGTTCTTC
CDR3: CASSLGSSGRARIEQFF

D: TRBD2
V: TRBV7-8
J: TRBJ2-1
size: NA
DNA: TGTGCCAGCAGCTCCAAACGGGGGGGTAGCGGGAGCTCCTACAATGAGCAGTTCTTC
CDR3: CASSSKRGGSGSSYNEQFF

D: TRBD2
V: TRBV4-3
J: TRBJ2-3
size: NA
DNA: TGCGCCAGCAGCCAAAACGGCGGGGGGACAAGCAGCACAGATACGCAGTATTTT
CDR3: CASSQNGGGTSSTDTQYF

D: NA
V: TRBV7-2
J: TRBJ1-5
size: NA
DNA: TGTGCCAGCAGCTTATTACCAAATCAGCCCCAGCATTTT
CDR3: CASSLLPNQPQHF

D: TRBD2
V: TRBV4-1
J: TRBJ2-2
size: NA
DNA: TGCGCCAGCAGCCAAGGGCTAGCGGTGAACACCGGGGAGCTGTTTTTT
CDR3: CASSQGLAVNTGELFF

D: NA
V: TRBV19
J: TRBJ1-2
size: NA
DNA: TGTGCCAGTCAGCGGACAGTCGTCTATGGCTACACCTTC
CDR3: CASQRTVVYGYTF

D: NA
V: TRBV30
J: TRBJ2-1
size: NA
DNA: TGTGCCTGGTCCACCAGGAGTTACAATGAGCAGTTCTTC
CDR3: CAWSTRSYNEQFF

D: NA
V: TRBV5-6
J: TRBJ2-5
size: once
DNA: TGTGCCAGCAGCTTGGGGGGCCAAGAGACCCAGTACTTC
CDR3: CASSLGGQETQYF

D: NA
V: TRBV6-1
J: TRBJ2-1
size: NA
DNA: TGTGCCCACACTGGCGGGAATGAGCAGTTCTTC
CDR3: CAHTGGNEQFF

D: NA
V: TRBV27
J: TRBJ1-2
size: once
DNA: TGTGCCAGCAGTTTTTCCGGGGTCGACTATGGCTACACCTTC
CDR3: CASSFSGVDYGYTF

D: NA
V: TRBV21-1
J: TRBJ1-2
size: once
DNA: TGTGCCAGCAGCAAGACAGACGATGGCTACACCTTC
CDR3: CASSKTDDGYTF

D: TRBD1
V: TRBV4-1
J: TRBJ2-7
size: NA
DNA: TGCGCCAGCAGCCAAGAGCAACAGGGGGCCCCCTACGAGCAGTACTTC
CDR3: CASSQEQQGAPYEQYF

D: TRBD2
V: TRBV6-4
J: TRBJ2-1
size: many
DNA: TGTGCCAGCAGTGACGGACTAGCGGGAGGTGAGCAGTTCTTC
CDR3: CASSDGLAGGEQFF

D: NA
V: TRBV4-1
J: TRBJ2-7
size: NA
DNA: TGCGCCAGCAGCCAAGATTTGTCAGGCCCTCTCGAGCAGTACTTC
CDR3: CASSQDLSGPLEQYF